Detailed here is one T cell receptor (beta chain). Given a much more abundant clone one base away, this may be a read error. About 480 ng RNA was reverse transcribed with alpha and beta constant-region primers. Using multiplexing indices, alpha and beta chain libraries were generated apart by chain-specific third strand synthesis. TCRdb recomputed calls from the 5' RACE reads with MiXCR, one row per CDR3 protein. The sample holds a few thousand distinct CDR3 sequences, 20% to 25% seen once. Whole blood was used without fractionation, so all unsorted peripheral T cells were included. RNA came from more than 2 ml of peripheral blood. This sample was included in a study of HIV-infected patients and healthy controls. This CDR3 is 14 amino acids long. Germline CDR1 and CDR2: LGHDT and YNNKEL (reference sequence).

The material was blood, obtained before antiretroviral therapy. This TCR was recovered from an adult with HIV infection. The chain is built from TRBV3-1 and TRBJ2-7, with D perhaps TRBD1 or TRBD2 (5 bases each). This chain's CDR3 is CASRQARDRYEQYF. The CDR3 bases are TGTGCCAGCAGACAAGCGAGGGACCGCTACGAGCAGTACTTC.